This record concerns one T cell receptor beta chain sequence. The antigen is undetermined. The data were obtained in a study of blood T cells in healthy people across ages. Points from the study as a whole: PBMCs were not sorted, which prevented a conclusive comparison of naive versus antigen-experienced cells. Per million T cells, TCR beta diversity dropped roughly linearly as age increased.

Combining a sample-barcoded 5' primer with a J-beta primer mix, a second PCR ran for roughly 7 to 11 cycles. One entry per CDR3 protein results from TCRdb running MiXCR on the 5' RACE reads. The data hold roughly 1.5 million distinct CDR3 sequences, with around 40% observed a single time. The V gene lost 1 base and the J gene lost 4 bases, with 22 bases spanning the gap. This CDR3 is 17 amino acids long. Germline CDR1 DFQATT, CDR2 SNEGSKA (reference sequence). The sample comprised blood. The chain uses TRBV20-1 and TRBJ2-5; a weak D match, TRBD1 (6 bases). This sequence originates from a woman younger than 35 in good health. CDR3 in amino acids: CSARGPPGGDIGETQYF. The CDR3 DNA sequence: TGCAGTGCTAGAGGCCCCCCGGGTGGGGACATAGGAGAGACCCAGTACTTC.